These 27 T cell receptor beta chains share one sample of origin, sequenced in a study of cytomegalovirus exposure and HLA in healthy donors. PCR was performed using 60 Vbeta and 13 Jbeta primers. Assay used: immunoSEQ multiplex PCR; TCRdb lists only in-frame clones, some missing. Of 90,000 to 120,000 clones detected, roughly three quarters appear once; the ten largest clones hold over 3.5%. Source material: PBMCs. These receptors all come from a woman in her forties or fifties in good health and CMV-seropositive.

This sequence joins TRBV5-1 and TRBJ2-7; TRBD1 might be the D (7 bases). The CDR3 covers 18 residues. Trimming cost V 5 bases and J 0 bases, with 24 bases left between them. The germline gives CDR1 SGHRS, CDR2 YFSETQ. In nucleotides, the CDR3 is TGCGCCAGCAGTCAACCTAGTTCAGGGGGGAGGTTCTCCTACGAGCAGTACTTC. As protein: CASSQPSSGGRFSYEQYF.

Only one count was recorded for this clone. The rearrangement joins TRBV9 to TRBJ2-1; 9 bases agree with TRBD2. The J segment lost 9 bases and the V segment lost 4 bases, leaving 5 bases of the junction unmatched. CDR1 is SGDLS, CDR2 YYNGEE, per germline. The CDR3 has 13 residues. The DNA for the CDR3 is TGTGCCAGCAGCTCGGGACTAGCCGGTGAGCAGTTCTTC. Protein sequence: CASSSGLAGEQFF. Full variable domain (outside the CDR3, taken from reference TRBV9 and TRBJ2-1): DSGVTQTPKHLITATGQRVTLRCSPRSGDLSVYWYQQSLDQGLQFLIQYYNGEERAKGNILERFSAQQFPDLHSELNLSSLELGDSALYFCASSSGLAGEQFFGPGTRLTVL.

The chain has TRBV10-1 and TRBJ1-1; D uncertain. V lost 6 bases to trimming and J lost 0 bases, with 8 bases between them. The CDR3 has 13 residues. CDR1 is WNHNN, CDR2 SYGVQD, per germline (reference sequence). Written as DNA, the CDR3 is TGCGCCAGCAGGTCGCAGATGAACACTGAAGCTTTCTTT. Translated, it gives CASRSQMNTEAFF.

The rearrangement joins TRBV9 to TRBJ1-3; D possibly corresponds to TRBD1 (6 bases). This CDR3 region has 14 residues. Germline lookup yields CDR1 SGDLS and CDR2 YYNGEE. Trimming stripped 3 bases from V and 2 bases from J, with 9 bases between. The CDR3 region has the DNA TGTGCCAGCAGCGGACACAGGGCTGGAAACACCATATATTTT. It translates to CASSGHRAGNTIYF.

In its sample, this clone was seen a few times. The V gene is TRBV19, the J gene TRBJ2-5; the match to TRBD2 covers 7 bases. Germline CDR1 and CDR2: LNHDA and SQIVND (reference sequence). V shed 5 bases and J 5 bases; nucleotides not matched to a gene: 5. This CDR3 is built from 13 residues. CDR3 coding DNA: TGTGCCAGTAGTTGGCGGGAGCGGGAGACCCAGTACTTC. Protein sequence: CASSWRERETQYF.

This clone appeared a single time. The rearrangement links TRBV6-5 to TRBJ2-7; TRBD1 aligns across 8 bases. V shed 4 bases, J shed 4 bases, and the junction held 6 bases outside the gene matches. Germline V gene lookup returns CDR1 MNHEY and CDR2 SVGAGI. This CDR3 region has 14 residues. The DNA for the CDR3 is TGTGCCAGCAGTTCGCCGGGACAGGTTTACGAGCAGTACTTC. Protein: CASSSPGQVYEQYF.

The chain carries TRBV6-6 and TRBJ1-2, with 7 nucleotides matching TRBD1. The CDR3 extends over 16 amino acids. J was trimmed by 4 bases and V by 2 bases; bases with no gene match: 10. Germline loops: CDR1 MNHNY, CDR2 SVGAGI (reference sequence). The CDR3, as DNA: TGTGCCAGCAGTTACGATGAGGGGGCGCTTAGCTATGGCTACACCTTC. This translates into CASSYDEGALSYGYTF.

Turning to this clone: Germline and junction disagree at one end, which may indicate a read error. The chain joins TRBV30 to TRBJ2-7; 8 bases map to TRBD2. The germline CDR1 and CDR2 sequences are GTSNPN and SVGIG (reference sequence). The CDR3 runs 11 residues. The CDR3 sequence: CAWSNLAGVLF. The DNA for the CDR3 is TGTGCCTGGAGTAATCTAGCGGGTGTGCTTTTC.

Only one count was recorded for this clone. The chain links TRBV27 to TRBJ2-2; 7 nucleotides match TRBD1. V lost 6 bases and J lost 4; bases outside the gene matches: 5. The germline CDR1 and CDR2 sequences are MNHEY and SMNVEV (reference sequence). The CDR3 runs 14 residues. CDR3 residues: CASRSGGSTGELFF. The CDR3 nucleotides are TGTGCCAGCAGGTCAGGGGGTAGCACCGGGGAGCTGTTTTTT.

CDR3 region: CASSVAQREGQNHLFF. For the CDR3, the DNA is TGTGCCAGCAGCGTAGCCCAGCGGGAGGGCCAGAACCATTTGTTCTTC. The rearrangement links TRBV9 to TRBJ2-1, with TRBD2 matching over 10 bases. The ends lost 0 bases at V and 15 bases at J; junction bases unmatched: 15. CDR1 and CDR2 from the germline V gene are SGDLS and YYNGEE. This CDR3 is 16 amino acids long. Full variable domain (outside the CDR3, taken from reference TRBV9 and TRBJ2-1): DSGVTQTPKHLITATGQRVTLRCSPRSGDLSVYWYQQSLDQGLQFLIQYYNGEERAKGNILERFSAQQFPDLHSELNLSSLELGDSALYFCASSVAQREGQNHLFFGPGTRLTVL.

The chain carries TRBV10-3 and TRBJ2-2, with 14 bases matching TRBD2. Germline assignment: CDR1 ENHRY and CDR2 SYGVKD. The CDR3 loop spans 17 amino acids. The V gene end was trimmed by 8 bases and the J gene end by 0 bases; junction bases not matched to a gene: 5. CDR3 nucleotide sequence: TGTGCCATCCTGACTAGCGGGGGGGAAACGAACACCGGGGAGCTGTTTTTT. This gives the protein CAILTSGGETNTGELFF.

This rearrangement joins TRBV27 to TRBJ2-7; TRBD2 matches 8 bases. The CDR3 totals 15 residues. Germline lookup yields CDR1 MNHEY and CDR2 SMNVEV (reference sequence). V lost 4 bases, J lost 3 bases, and 8 bases stayed unmatched. CDR3 DNA: TGTGCCAGCAGTTGGTACGGGGGGGCCGGCTACGAGCAGTACTTC. Translating it yields CASSWYGGAGYEQYF.

The chain carries TRBV30 and TRBJ2-7; the D gene is possibly TRBD2 (6 bases). The germline V gene has CDR1 GTSNPN and CDR2 SVGIG (reference sequence). Deletions cut 0 bases from V and 0 bases from J, with 9 bases between. This CDR3 contains 14 residues. CDR3 sequence: CAWSVAGTSYEQYF. The CDR3 region has the DNA TGTGCCTGGAGTGTGGCGGGGACCTCCTACGAGCAGTACTTC.

The J gene is TRBJ2-1, the V gene TRBV7-8, with 10 bases that match TRBD2. V was pared by 2 bases and J by 7 bases, with 20 bases of the junction left unmatched. Germline V gene sequence: CDR1 SGHVS, CDR2 FQNEAQ. The CDR3 totals 20 residues. CDR3 residues: CASSLKEWLNSGGAWNEQFF. The CDR3 DNA sequence: TGTGCCAGCAGCTTAAAGGAATGGTTGAACAGCGGGGGGGCTTGGAATGAGCAGTTCTTC.

This chain joins TRBV11-2 and TRBJ1-3; tentative D call: TRBD1 (5 bases). Germline V CDR1 and CDR2: SGHAT, FQNNGV. The CDR3 runs 18 residues. The V end lost 1 base, the J end lost 6 bases, and 22 bases lay between the germline ends. This chain's CDR3 is CASSLGKGVRSGLNTIYF. The CDR3 bases are TGTGCCAGCAGCTTAGGGAAGGGCGTCCGATCGGGACTAAACACCATATATTTT.

The gene calls are TRBV4-1 and TRBJ1-5, with 10 positions matching TRBD1. The CDR3 totals 17 residues. V lost 2 bases and J lost 2; bases outside the gene matches: 6. The germline gives CDR1 MGHRA, CDR2 YSYEKL. The CDR3 spells CASSQRGTGAGNQPQHF. CDR3 sequence (DNA): TGCGCCAGCAGCCAAAGGGGGACAGGGGCTGGCAATCAGCCCCAGCATTTT.

This clone was observed once. The CDR3, as DNA: TGTGCCAGCATGAGGCTGACCAAACAAGAGACCCAGTACTTC. Translated, it gives CASMRLTKQETQYF. The chain joins TRBV25-1 to TRBJ2-5; D remains unclear. Germline V gene lookup returns CDR1 MGHDK and CDR2 SYGVNS. This CDR3 is 14 amino acids long. V gave up 7 bases and J gave up 2 bases, with 14 bases separating them.

This chain uses TRBV2 with TRBJ1-2; perhaps TRBD1 as D (5 bases). CDR1 SNHLY and CDR2 FYNNEI come from the germline V gene. The CDR3 length is 13 residues. V lost 6 bases and J 7 bases, leaving 15 bases between the germline ends. The CDR3 coding sequence is TGTGCCAGCAGCACAGGCCCGCGACGTGGCTACACCTTC. Translated: CASSTGPRRGYTF.

This clone is a singleton in its sample. The chain has TRBV9 and TRBJ2-3; TRBD1 matches at 7 bases. This CDR3 has 12 residues. Germline values: CDR1 SGDLS, CDR2 YYNGEE. The V gene end was trimmed by 7 bases and the J gene end by 10 bases; junction bases not matched to a gene: 9. The CDR3 DNA reads TGTGCCAGCGGACAGGAGCAATATGCGCAGTATTTT. Protein sequence: CASGQEQYAQYF.

The chain uses TRBV25-1 and TRBJ1-2; D possibly corresponds to TRBD1 (6 bases). The CDR3 has 15 residues. V was cut by 1 base and J by 7 bases, with 16 bases left in between. From germline, CDR1 is MGHDK and CDR2 SYGVNS. CDR3 DNA sequence: TGTGCCAGCAGTGAATTCACAGGGCCCTCCAGTGGCTACACCTTC. Translation: CASSEFTGPSSGYTF.

The chain is built from TRBV11-1 and TRBJ2-3; 7 bases align to TRBD2. The germline V gene encodes CDR1 SGHAT and CDR2 FQDESV (reference sequence). V shed 6 bases, J shed 5 bases, and the junction held 17 bases outside the gene matches. This CDR3 contains 17 residues. The CDR3 here is CASRGSVEAGAIDTQYF. The CDR3 nucleotides read TGTGCCAGCAGGGGCTCTGTCGAGGCGGGAGCCATAGATACGCAGTATTTT.

In nucleotides, the CDR3 is TGTGCCAGCAGCGGCAGTGAGCAGTTCTTC. Amino acids: CASSGSEQFF. The chain couples TRBV9 to TRBJ2-1; D gene unclear. Germline lookup yields CDR1 SGDLS and CDR2 YYNGEE. The V end lost 3 bases, the J end lost 9 bases, and 4 bases lay between the germline ends. The CDR3 covers 10 residues.

The J gene is TRBJ2-7, the V gene TRBV25-1; 11 nucleotides align to TRBD2. The CDR3 has 14 residues. CDR1 and CDR2 (germline): MGHDK, SYGVNS. V trimming: 5 bases; J trimming: 3 bases; junction bases outside the gene matches: 3. This chain's CDR3 is CASSHGTSGYEQYF. The CDR3 DNA reads TGTGCCAGCAGTCACGGGACTAGCGGCTACGAGCAGTACTTC.

The rearrangement uses TRBV11-2 and TRBJ2-3, with 8 bases lining up with TRBD2. The V gene's germline CDR1 is SGHAT and CDR2 FQNNGV. This CDR3 spans 18 amino acids. J gave up 2 bases and V 0 bases, and 10 bases lay outside the gene matches. The CDR3 region has the DNA TGTGCCAGCAGCTTAGACGGTATCCGGGAGGGCCTCACAGATACGCAGTATTTT. Translation: CASSLDGIREGLTDTQYF. The full variable domain, completed using reference TRBV11-2 and TRBJ2-3, is EAGVAQSPRYKIIEKRQSVAFWCNPISGHATLYWYQQILGQGPKLLIQFQNNGVVDDSQLPKDRFSAERLKGVDSTLKIQPAKLEDSAVYLCASSLDGIREGLTDTQYFGPGTRLTVL.

The chain links TRBV4-1 to TRBJ2-7, with 11 bases identical to TRBD2. Trimming took 1 base from V and 2 from J; bases not matched to a gene: 16. CDR1 is MGHRA and CDR2 is YSYEKL in the germline V gene. The CDR3 totals 20 residues. The CDR3: CASSQASRLAGRAVTYEQYF. The CDR3 nucleotides are TGCGCCAGCAGCCAAGCCTCCCGACTAGCGGGAAGAGCCGTTACCTACGAGCAGTACTTC.

This clone occurred a few times. Since no conserved phenylalanine or tryptophan closes the CDR3, a read error is the likely cause. The limits of the CDR3 on the DNA are not certain, so only TCRdb's listed CDR3 is given. The J gene is TRBJ1-1, the V gene TRBV29-1; the table calls TRBD1, which could not be checked here. The CDR3 is 8 amino acids in total, end residues counted. Germline CDR1 reads SQVTM; CDR2 reads ANQGSEA. This CDR3 reads CSVRTGEI.

The chain combines TRBV2 with TRBJ1-4, with 8 positions matching TRBD1. This CDR3 has 15 amino acids. The ends lost 6 bases at V and 8 bases at J; junction bases unmatched: 11. Germline loops: CDR1 SNHLY, CDR2 FYNNEI. CDR3 nucleotides: TGTGCCAGCAGCCGAAGAGGACAGGGAGGCGAAAAACTGTTTTTT. Its translation is CASSRRGQGGEKLFF. Variable domain in full (rest from reference TRBV2 and TRBJ1-4): EPEVTQTPSHQVTQMGQEVILRCVPISNHLYFYWYRQILGQKVEFLVSFYNNEISEKSEIFDDQFSVERPDGSNFTLKIRSTKLEDSAMYFCASSRRGQGGEKLFFGSGTQLSVL.